A selection of T cell receptor beta chains follows, all from one sample in a study of CD8 T cells in ankylosing spondylitis. TCRdb independently ran MiXCR on the 5' RACE reads; one entry per CDR3 protein. The table records 150,000 or so distinct CDR3 sequences, around 10% of them present only once. The sequenced material came from blood, either unsorted or a sorted T cell fraction (not recorded which). These receptors were obtained from a male donor with ankylosing spondylitis or in good health (not recorded which). Both conserved end residues are trimmed from each CDR3. The order of the fields is J gene, V gene, CDR3 protein.

TRBJ2-7	TRBV3-1	ASSPEDRSTYEQY
TRBJ1-5	TRBV4-3	ASSPRGIQPQH
TRBJ2-7	TRBV7-6	ASSLGQTSEQY
TRBJ2-3	TRBV7-9	ASLPRISTDTQY
TRBJ1-2	TRBV4-3	ASSQDTEFDYGGYT
TRBJ2-1	TRBV5-1	ASSLVLAGGNNEQF
TRBJ2-7	TRBV20-1	SARVGTLTVAYEQY
TRBJ2-1	TRBV13	ASSERDRDNEQF
TRBJ2-7	TRBV20-1	SALGDSGLYEQY
TRBJ1-1	TRBV6-1	ASSDPLRQENTEAF
TRBJ1-2	TRBV15	ATSSGIGALYGYT
TRBJ2-3	TRBV15	ATSRDIRGTDTQY
TRBJ2-5	TRBV7-7	ASSLGGGVQETQY
TRBJ1-4	TRBV20-1	SARGEDEKLF
TRBJ2-2	TRBV7-9	ASSLLTGGTGELF
TRBJ2-7	TRBV28	ASSGGTGIEQY
TRBJ2-7	TRBV3-1	ASSHWVRGDEQY
TRBJ1-5	TRBV5-1	ASSPGSNNQPQH
TRBJ2-1	TRBV7-2	ASATSGGDNEQF
TRBJ2-7	TRBV10-3	ATGTRRSYEQY
TRBJ1-1	TRBV12-3/TRBV12-4	ASSHGMLTEAF
TRBJ1-5	TRBV7-2	ASSSGQGYHQPQH
TRBJ2-7	TRBV29-1	SVRDRVNEQY
TRBJ2-1	TRBV24-1	ATSDFVRGDEQF
TRBJ2-1	TRBV29-1	SVDEGVNEQF
TRBJ1-4	TRBV12-3/TRBV12-4	ASSRRQGVSEKLF
TRBJ2-1	TRBV9	ASSYTWRGNNEQF
TRBJ2-7	TRBV3-1	ASSPSPTGEQY
TRBJ2-2	TRBV30	AWKGTIYTGELF
TRBJ1-1	TRBV5-1	ASSLDGTEAF
TRBJ1-5	TRBV29-1	SVEDFRVPSNQPQH
TRBJ1-2	TRBV20-1	SAENRQGTYGYT
TRBJ1-1	TRBV12-3/TRBV12-4	ASSSQGATEAF
TRBJ2-1	TRBV11-3	ASSLHRLNEQF
TRBJ1-5	TRBV7-8	ASSSNMDQPQH
TRBJ2-7	TRBV7-2	ASSLGPSGRARYEQY
TRBJ1-3	TRBV10-3	AISEQGNGNTIY
TRBJ2-3	TRBV5-5	ASRGLAGEDRNTQY
TRBJ2-1	TRBV29-1	SAPTGKAYNEQF
TRBJ2-1	TRBV5-6	ASTLYGPRSYNEQF
TRBJ1-5	TRBV6-4	ASSRSPGTVSNQPQH
TRBJ2-7	TRBV11-2	ASSSQGEEQY
TRBJ2-1	TRBV19	ASTAGYSYNEQF
TRBJ2-7	TRBV14	ASSQASFTVYEQY
TRBJ2-1	TRBV29-1	SAFSRERLDEQF
TRBJ1-1	TRBV28	ASSFNTEAF
TRBJ2-2	TRBV5-1	ASSLEPARKFTGELF
TRBJ1-1	TRBV7-6	ASSPTLEGSEAF
TRBJ2-5	TRBV6-5	ASSYAGLKETQY
TRBJ2-7	TRBV27	ASSIRVHSYEQY
TRBJ2-5	TRBV11-2	ASSRRRGGTAQETQY
TRBJ1-1	TRBV5-1	ASSLARGGAGTEAF
TRBJ1-6	TRBV5-1	ASSPAGANSPLH
TRBJ2-1	TRBV18	ASSPRDKGSDNEQF